The rows below give T cell receptor beta chains drawn from one sample of a study of blood T cell repertoires in COVID-19. Profiled with immunoSEQ multiplex PCR; TCRdb holds only in-frame clones, not every one. Of about 210,000 clones in the sample, around 83% are singletons; the top ten hold 7.5% to 9%. Sequenced sample: peripheral blood. These receptors were taken from a woman aged 50 to 65 with acute or convalescent COVID-19. The CDR3 runs from the conserved cysteine through the conserved F or W. The order of the fields is D gene, J gene, clone size, V gene, CDR3 protein, CDR3 DNA. The D gene is left open where the match is weak. Some rows mark clone size as missing; the rest say once, few, many or name a class of expanded clone.

>-|TRBJ1-1|-|TRBV3-1/TRBV3-2
CASSKRQDFSEAFF
TGTGCCAGCAGCAAAAGACAGGATTTCTCTGAAGCTTTCTTT
>-|TRBJ1-2|once|TRBV6-4
CASRPSIAGIYGYTF
TGTGCCAGCAGGCCTTCGATCGCAGGAATCTATGGCTACACCTTC
>-|TRBJ1-2|-|TRBV4-1
CASSQTRQDNYGYTF
TGCGCCAGCAGCCAAACTAGACAGGACAACTATGGCTACACCTTC
>-|TRBJ1-1|-|TRBV29-1
CSVVPGLHNTEAFF
TGCAGCGTTGTACCCGGACTCCATAACACTGAAGCTTTCTTT
>-|TRBJ1-5|once|TRBV11-1
CASSLASGQPQHF
TGTGCCAGCAGCTTAGCGTCGGGGCAGCCCCAGCATTTT
>-|TRBJ2-5|-|TRBV28
CASSLTGTSKETQYF
TGTGCCAGCAGCCTAACCGGGACATCCAAAGAGACCCAGTACTTC
>-|TRBJ2-5|-|TRBV6-1
CASSEGTSGQETQYF
TGTGCCAGCAGTGAAGGGACATCCGGACAAGAGACCCAGTACTTC
>TRBD2|TRBJ2-2|-|TRBV5-1
CASSYRGGVDTGELFF
TGCGCCAGCAGTTATCGGGGAGGGGTCGACACCGGGGAGCTGTTTTTT
>-|TRBJ2-7|few|TRBV7-2
CASSKTGYEQYF
TGTGCCAGCAGCAAGACAGGTTACGAGCAGTACTTC
>TRBD2|TRBJ2-3|-|TRBV5-8
CASSPLVAGGGRDLDTQYF
TGTGCCAGCAGCCCGTTGGTGGCGGGAGGGGGACGGGACCTCGATACGCAGTATTTT
>-|TRBJ2-3|many|TRBV2
CASSDLAPDTQYF
TGTGCCAGCAGTGACCTAGCCCCAGATACGCAGTATTTT
>-|TRBJ2-7|few|TRBV9
CASSVDPGVAYEQYF
TGTGCCAGCAGCGTAGACCCAGGGGTGGCCTACGAGCAGTACTTC
>TRBD1|TRBJ2-7|-|TRBV30
CAWSLTLTGQVYYEQYF
TGTGCCTGGAGTCTGACCCTCACGGGACAGGTATACTACGAGCAGTACTTC
>-|TRBJ1-4|-|TRBV20-1
CSASTGGGGKLFF
TGCAGTGCTAGTACCGGGGGGGGCGGAAAACTGTTTTTT
>-|TRBJ2-1|-|TRBV12-1
CASSPKDSPPQFF
TGTGCCAGCAGCCCGAAGGACTCCCCCCCGCAGTTCTTC
>TRBD1|TRBJ2-5|-|TRBV14
CASSQGGTVIETQYF
TGTGCCAGCAGCCAAGGGGGGACAGTGATCGAGACCCAGTACTTC
>-|TRBJ1-2|-|TRBV30
CAWSAYGYTF
TGTGCCTGGAGTGCTTATGGCTACACCTTC
>-|TRBJ2-2|-|TRBV6-5
CASSGTPVGELFF
TGTGCCAGCAGCGGGACTCCCGTTGGGGAGCTGTTTTTT